Following are 18 T cell receptor beta chains from one sample sequenced in a study of regulatory T cells in long-lasting Graves disease (dated by TCRdb to about 2021). Library prep was done by multiplex PCR. Sequencing instrument: Illumina HiSeq 4000. To build TCR beta libraries, CDR3 regions were amplified by Arm-PCR using iRepertoire HTBI primers. TCRdb itself trimmed the public reads at Q25 with fastp, ran MiXCR and retained productive beta chains. Rows with a matching CDR3 protein are joined into one entry that keeps the most common DNA and genes. A total of about 400,000 distinct CDR3 sequences appear in this sample, approximately 16% of them only once. The leading ten clones occupy approximately 7.8% of the sample. The meaning of the sample's time point label: newly diagnosed GD, antithyroid drugs for less than 3 months. RNA was extracted from PBMCs in TRIzol for both TCR sequencing and RNA sequencing.

These records were also assigned to another study, of T cells in Graves' hyperthyroidism and ophthalmopathy.

The sequenced sample was peripheral blood mononuclear cells (PBMCs), obtained at new diagnosis, from a patient treated with antithyroid drugs. These receptors all stem from a woman between 40 and 55 years old with Graves disease. Donor details come from another sample of the same person, matched by shared clones.

The J gene is TRBJ2-7, the V gene TRBV6-1; the D is unclear. CDR3 length: 13 amino acids. The germline V gene has CDR1 MNHNS and CDR2 SASEGT. V lost 5 bases and J lost 3, with 11 bases in between. In DNA, the CDR3 is TGTGCCAGCAGTCCACGGGTTTTCTACGAGCAGTACTTC. Residues: CASSPRVFYEQYF.

The table lists this clonotype with many counts. This chain links TRBV11-3 with TRBJ2-1, with D possibly matching TRBD2 (5 bases). CDR3 length: 14 residues. V lost 1 base, J lost 12 bases, and 16 bases lay in between. Germline loops: CDR1 SGHNT, CDR2 YENEEA. CDR3 sequence: CASSLVPGGRGQFF. Here the CDR3 DNA reads TGTGCCAGCAGCTTAGTGCCCGGTGGACGGGGGCAGTTCTTC.

This clonotype showed up just a few times. V gene TRBV4-1 combines with J gene TRBJ1-2; a weak D match, TRBD1 (6 bases). The V end was cut by 1 base, the J end by 8 bases, with 14 bases between. Germline lookup yields CDR1 MGHRA and CDR2 YSYEKL. This CDR3 has 14 amino acids. The DNA of the CDR3 is TGCGCCAGCAGCCAAGGTCCCGGGGGCGGAGGCTACACCTTC. Translated: CASSQGPGGGGYTF.

In the case of this clonotype: The junction differs from germline at one of its ends, possibly a read error. The rearrangement uses TRBV3-1 and TRBJ1-2; 9 bases line up with TRBD1. The CDR3 loop spans 16 amino acids. Germline values: CDR1 LGHDT, CDR2 YNNKEL (reference sequence). CDR3 nucleotides: TGTGCCAGCAGTCAAGGATCCGGGACAGGGTTGTACGGCTACACCTTC. Encoded protein: CASSQGSGTGLYGYTF. Full variable domain (remainder filled in from reference TRBV3-1 and TRBJ1-2): DTAVSQTPKYLVTQMGNDKSIKCEQNLGHDTMYWYKQDSKKFLKIMFSYNNKELIINETVPNRFSPKSPDKAHLNLHINSLELGDSAVYFCASSQGSGTGLYGYTFGSGTRLTVV.

This clonotype showed up just a few times. The V and J genes are TRBV7-6 and TRBJ2-5; weak D call: TRBD2 (5 bases). The germline CDR1 and CDR2 sequences are SGHVS and FNYEAQ. V lost 1 base and J 5 bases, leaving 20 bases between the germline ends. This CDR3 comprises 17 residues. This CDR3 reads CASSLDHGESPRETQYF. The CDR3 nucleotides are TGTGCCAGCAGCTTAGACCATGGGGAGTCCCCCCGGGAGACCCAGTACTTC.

This clonotype was seen only a few times. The chain joins TRBV14 to TRBJ1-1; D is uncertain. The CDR3 is made up of 14 amino acids. Germline V lookup: CDR1 SGHDN, CDR2 FVKESK. Between the trimmed V and J ends, which lost 2 bases and 0 bases, there was a span of 7 bases. The CDR3 DNA follows: TGTGCCAGCAGCCAAAATCTCATGAACACTGAAGCTTTCTTT. Translated, it gives CASSQNLMNTEAFF.

This clonotype occurred many times. The V call is TRBV11-3, the J call TRBJ2-5; D gene uncertain. There are 17 residues in the CDR3. Germline V gene sequence: CDR1 SGHNT, CDR2 YENEEA. V was pared by 5 bases and J by 4 bases, with 23 bases between. For the CDR3, the DNA is TGTGCCAGCAGCGTAACGTATGCCCCCCAAAGCCGAGAGACCCAGTACTTC. Protein: CASSVTYAPQSRETQYF.

This clonotype was counted at least ten times. The chain recombines TRBV28 with TRBJ2-5; 9 positions match TRBD2. CDR3 length: 16 amino acids. J gave up 0 bases and V 11 bases, and 13 bases lay outside the gene matches. CDR1 MDHEN and CDR2 SYDVKM come from the germline V gene. The CDR3 region is CAAAGGLTFDQETQYF. DNA for the CDR3: TGTGCCGCGGCGGGGGGGCTAACCTTTGACCAAGAGACCCAGTACTTC.

V is TRBV6-1 and J is TRBJ2-2; D ambiguous. Germline CDR1 is MNHNS and CDR2 is SASEGT. Trimming cost V 9 bases and J 2 bases, with 10 bases left between them. The CDR3 spans 13 residues. DNA for the CDR3: TGTGCCAGTCTGCAAGTTAACACCGGGGAGCTGTTTTTT. It codes for CASLQVNTGELFF.

The V and J genes are TRBV11-2 and TRBJ2-1; 8 nucleotides match TRBD2. With V trimmed by 1 base and J by 7 bases, 9 bases remained unmatched. The CDR3 is 16 residues long. Germline V gene data show CDR1 as SGHAT and CDR2 as FQNNGV. The CDR3 sequence is CASSLAAGGGLNEQFF. The DNA for the CDR3 is TGTGCCAGCAGCTTAGCCGCGGGAGGCGGTTTGAATGAGCAGTTCTTC. Using reference TRBV11-2 and TRBJ2-1 for the parts outside the CDR3, the full variable domain is EAGVAQSPRYKIIEKRQSVAFWCNPISGHATLYWYQQILGQGPKLLIQFQNNGVVDDSQLPKDRFSAERLKGVDSTLKIQPAKLEDSAVYLCASSLAAGGGLNEQFFGPGTRLTVL.

This clonotype was seen at least ten times. This sequence joins TRBV6-1 and TRBJ2-3; D is tentatively TRBD1 or TRBD2 (6 bases each). The V and J ends lost 7 bases and 4 bases respectively, with 12 bases between them. CDR3 size: 13 residues. Germline V gene lookup returns CDR1 MNHNS and CDR2 SASEGT. Written as DNA, the CDR3 is TGTGCCAGCACAGGGGAGGTTTCAGATACGCAGTATTTT. Protein sequence: CASTGEVSDTQYF.

For this clonotype: A much larger clone differs by one base, so this may be a read error. The chain is built from TRBV29-1 and TRBJ1-1; TRBD1 might be the D (6 bases). There are 13 residues in the CDR3. Per germline, CDR1 SQVTM and CDR2 ANQGSEA. Trimming took 7 bases from V and 3 from J, leaving 15 bases between them. In DNA, the CDR3 is TGCAGCGGCAGACAGGAGGTAGACACTGAAGCTTTCTTT. Translating gives CSGRQEVDTEAFF.

This clonotype has a handful of counts. The chain couples TRBV19 to TRBJ1-2; no firm D call. Germline CDR1 is LNHDA and CDR2 is SQIVND (reference sequence). This CDR3 comprises 13 residues. Deletions cut 9 bases from V and 4 bases from J, with 15 bases between. DNA of the CDR3: TGTGCCAGCCGTATACAGTCTACCTATGGCTACACCTTC. It is translated as CASRIQSTYGYTF.

This clonotype has a single count. A much larger clone differs from this one at a single base, so this may be a read error. V usage is TRBV27 and J usage is TRBJ2-7; 9 bases map to TRBD2. This CDR3 contains 16 residues. With V trimmed by 2 bases and J by 9 bases, 14 bases remained unmatched. Germline V gene sequence: CDR1 MNHEY, CDR2 SMNVEV (reference sequence). The DNA for the CDR3 is TGTGCCAGCAGTTTACTGACTAGTAGCGGGAGAGTTGGGCAGTACTTC. Its protein is CASSLLTSSGRVGQYF.

Concerning this clonotype: A much larger clone is a single base away; this may be a read error. The chain is built from TRBV28 and TRBJ1-1, with D tentatively TRBD1 (5 bases). This CDR3 region has 13 residues. The germline gives CDR1 MDHEN, CDR2 SYDVKM. This CDR3 reads CAGSPQGSTEAFF. CDR3 sequence (DNA): TGTGCCGGCAGCCCTCAGGGAAGCACTGAAGCTTTCTTT.

V is TRBV2 and J is TRBJ1-4; weak D call: TRBD1 (5 bases). V was clipped by 10 bases and J by 4 bases, with 16 bases between them. Germline CDR1 reads SNHLY; CDR2 reads FYNNEI. CDR3 length: 14 amino acids. In nucleotides, the CDR3 is TGTGCCATGGGGCAGGGAGGGATTAATGAAAAACTGTTTTTT. Amino acids: CAMGQGGINEKLFF. Looking up the rest from reference TRBV2 and TRBJ1-4 gives the full variable domain: EPEVTQTPSHQVTQMGQEVILRCVPISNHLYFYWYRQILGQKVEFLVSFYNNEISEKSEIFDDQFSVERPDGSNFTLKIRSTKLEDSAMYFCAMGQGGINEKLFFGSGTQLSVL.

This clonotype was found a few times. In nucleotides, the CDR3 is TGTGCCAGCTCCCCCGGGACAGGGAGTAGGACCTTTCTGGCCAAAAACATTCAGTACTTC. Encoded protein: CASSPGTGSRTFLAKNIQYF. The chain employs TRBV18 and TRBJ2-4; the match to TRBD1 covers 9 bases. V lost 6 bases and J lost 1; bases outside the gene matches: 19. Germline V gene lookup returns CDR1 KGHSH and CDR2 LQKENI. CDR3 length: 20 amino acids.

At least ten counts were recorded for this clonotype. V usage is TRBV12-5 and J usage is TRBJ1-2; D is unresolved. This CDR3 spans 14 amino acids. Deletions cut 5 bases from V and 3 bases from J, with 13 bases between. From germline, CDR1 is LGHNT and CDR2 FRNRAP. The CDR3 DNA reads as TGTGCTAGTGGTCCTGGTGGGCATGACTATGGCTACACCTTC. Encoded protein: CASGPGGHDYGYTF.